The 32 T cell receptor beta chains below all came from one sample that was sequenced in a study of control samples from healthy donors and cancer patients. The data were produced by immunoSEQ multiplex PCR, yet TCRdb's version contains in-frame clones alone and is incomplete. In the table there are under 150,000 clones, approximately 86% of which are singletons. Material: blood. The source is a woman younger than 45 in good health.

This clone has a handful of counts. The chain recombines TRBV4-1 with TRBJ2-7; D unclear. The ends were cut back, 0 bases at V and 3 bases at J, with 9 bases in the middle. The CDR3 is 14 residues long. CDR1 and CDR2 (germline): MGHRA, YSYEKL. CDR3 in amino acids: CASSQDHAFYEQYF. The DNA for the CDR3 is TGCGCCAGCAGCCAAGATCATGCGTTCTACGAGCAGTACTTC.

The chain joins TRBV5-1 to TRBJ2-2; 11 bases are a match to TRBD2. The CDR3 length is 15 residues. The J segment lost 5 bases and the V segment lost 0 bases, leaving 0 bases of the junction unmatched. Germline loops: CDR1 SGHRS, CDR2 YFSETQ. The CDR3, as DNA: TGCGCCAGCAGCTTGGCTAGCGGGAGGACCGGGGAGCTGTTTTTT. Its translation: CASSLASGRTGELFF.

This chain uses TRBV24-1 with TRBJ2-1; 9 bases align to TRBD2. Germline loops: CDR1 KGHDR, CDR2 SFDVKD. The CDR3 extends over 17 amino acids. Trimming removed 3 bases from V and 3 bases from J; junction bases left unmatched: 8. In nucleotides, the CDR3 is TGTGCCACCAGTGATCACCAGCGGGAGGACTACTACAATGAGCAGTTCTTC. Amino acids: CATSDHQREDYYNEQFF.

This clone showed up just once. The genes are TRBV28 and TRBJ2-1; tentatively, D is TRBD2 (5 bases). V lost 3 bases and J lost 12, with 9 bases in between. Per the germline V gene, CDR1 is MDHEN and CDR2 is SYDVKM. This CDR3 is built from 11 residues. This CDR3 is CASSFTAGQFF. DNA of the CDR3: TGTGCCAGCAGTTTCACCGCGGGGCAGTTCTTC.

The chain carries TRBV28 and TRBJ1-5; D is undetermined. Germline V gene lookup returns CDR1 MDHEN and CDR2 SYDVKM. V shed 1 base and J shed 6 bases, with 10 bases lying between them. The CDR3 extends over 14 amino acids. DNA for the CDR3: TGTGCCAGCAGTTTATCCCAGACGGGTCAGCCCCAGCATTTT. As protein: CASSLSQTGQPQHF.

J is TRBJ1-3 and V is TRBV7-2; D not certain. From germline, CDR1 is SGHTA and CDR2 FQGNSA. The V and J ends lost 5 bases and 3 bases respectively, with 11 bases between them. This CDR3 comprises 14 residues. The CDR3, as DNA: TGTGCCAGCAGCCGGGATGTCGGTGGAAACACCATATATTTT. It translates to CASSRDVGGNTIYF.

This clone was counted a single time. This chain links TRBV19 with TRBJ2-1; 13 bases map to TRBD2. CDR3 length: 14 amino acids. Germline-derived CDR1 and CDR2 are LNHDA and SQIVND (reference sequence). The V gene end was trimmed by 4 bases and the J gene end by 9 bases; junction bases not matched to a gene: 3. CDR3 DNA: TGTGCCAGTAGTAGGACTAGCGGGAGTAGTGAGCAGTTCTTC. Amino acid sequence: CASSRTSGSSEQFF.

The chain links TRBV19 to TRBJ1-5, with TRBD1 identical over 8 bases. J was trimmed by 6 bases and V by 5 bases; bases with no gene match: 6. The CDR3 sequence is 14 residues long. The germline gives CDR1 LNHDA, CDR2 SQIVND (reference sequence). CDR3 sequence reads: CASSASGGTQPQHF. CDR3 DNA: TGTGCCAGTAGTGCCTCAGGGGGCACTCAGCCCCAGCATTTT.

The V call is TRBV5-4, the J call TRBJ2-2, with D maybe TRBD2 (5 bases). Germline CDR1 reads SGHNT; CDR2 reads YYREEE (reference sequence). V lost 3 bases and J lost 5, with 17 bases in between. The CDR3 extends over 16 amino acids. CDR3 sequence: CASSSMVHPGTGELFF. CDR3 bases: TGTGCCAGCAGCTCTATGGTCCACCCGGGGACCGGGGAGCTGTTTTTT.

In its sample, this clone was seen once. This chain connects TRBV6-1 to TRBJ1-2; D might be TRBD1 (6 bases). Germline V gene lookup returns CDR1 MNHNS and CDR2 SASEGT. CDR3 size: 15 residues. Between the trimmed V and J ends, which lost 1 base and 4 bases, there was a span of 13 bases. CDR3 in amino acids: CASSEGGGGGYGYTF. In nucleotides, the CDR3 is TGTGCCAGCAGTGAAGGTGGAGGGGGAGGCTATGGCTACACCTTC.

The CDR3 loop reads CASSPHRTGQETQYF. The DNA of the CDR3 is TGTGCCAGCAGCCCTCATAGGACAGGCCAAGAGACCCAGTACTTC. The chain couples TRBV11-2 to TRBJ2-5, with 7 bases matching TRBD1. Germline values: CDR1 SGHAT, CDR2 FQNNGV. Unmatched junction bases numbered 7, after V lost 5 bases and J lost 1 base. CDR3 length equals 15 residues.

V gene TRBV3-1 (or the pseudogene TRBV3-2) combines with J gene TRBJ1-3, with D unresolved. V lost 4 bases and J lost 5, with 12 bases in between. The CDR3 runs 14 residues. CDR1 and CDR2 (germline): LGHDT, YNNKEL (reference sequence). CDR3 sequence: CASSPDGGRNTIYF. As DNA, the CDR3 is TGTGCCAGCAGCCCCGATGGTGGGCGAAACACCATATATTTT.

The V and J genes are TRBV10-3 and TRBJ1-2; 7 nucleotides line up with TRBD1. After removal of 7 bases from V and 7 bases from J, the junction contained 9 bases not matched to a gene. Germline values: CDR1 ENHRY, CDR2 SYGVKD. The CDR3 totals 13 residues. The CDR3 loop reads CAITPGQVSGYTF. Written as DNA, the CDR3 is TGTGCCATCACGCCCGGACAGGTGTCTGGCTACACCTTC.

Here the CDR3 DNA reads TGTGCCAGCAGTGAGGGGAGCGTACTATACAATGAGCAGTTCTTC. It is translated as CASSEGSVLYNEQFF. The V gene is TRBV6-1, the J gene TRBJ2-1; D perhaps matches TRBD2 (5 bases). CDR1 is MNHNS, CDR2 SASEGT, per germline. V was shortened by 3 bases and J by 4 bases, with 13 bases between the two germline ends. The CDR3 contains 15 residues.

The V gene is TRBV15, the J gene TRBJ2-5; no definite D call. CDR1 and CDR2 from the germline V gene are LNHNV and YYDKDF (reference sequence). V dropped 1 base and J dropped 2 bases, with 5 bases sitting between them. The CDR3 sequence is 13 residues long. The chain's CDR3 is CATSRALQETQYF. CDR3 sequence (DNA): TGTGCCACCAGCAGAGCCCTGCAAGAGACCCAGTACTTC. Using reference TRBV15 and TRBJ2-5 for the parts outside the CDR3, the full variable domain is DAMVIQNPRYQVTQFGKPVTLSCSQTLNHNVMYWYQQKSSQAPKLLFHYYDKDFNNEADTPDNFQSRRPNTSFCFLDIRSPGLGDTAMYLCATSRALQETQYFGPGTRLLVL.

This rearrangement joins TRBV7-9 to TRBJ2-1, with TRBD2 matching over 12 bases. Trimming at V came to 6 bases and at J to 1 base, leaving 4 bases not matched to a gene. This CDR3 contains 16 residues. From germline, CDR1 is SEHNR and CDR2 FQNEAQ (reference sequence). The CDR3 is CASSSSGRGSYNEQFF. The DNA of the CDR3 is TGTGCCAGCAGTTCTAGCGGGAGGGGTTCCTACAATGAGCAGTTCTTC.

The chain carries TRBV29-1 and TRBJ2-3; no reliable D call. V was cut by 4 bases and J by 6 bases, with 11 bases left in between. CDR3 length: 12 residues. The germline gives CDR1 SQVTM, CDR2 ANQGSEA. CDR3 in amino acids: CSVVGWADTQYF. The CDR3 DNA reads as TGCAGCGTTGTTGGCTGGGCGGATACGCAGTATTTT.

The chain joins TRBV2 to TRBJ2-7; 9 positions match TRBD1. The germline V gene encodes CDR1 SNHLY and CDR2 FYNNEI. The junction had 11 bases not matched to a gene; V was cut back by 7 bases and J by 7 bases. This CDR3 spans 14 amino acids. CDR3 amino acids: CASNIQGAYHEQYF. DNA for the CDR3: TGTGCCAGCAACATACAGGGGGCATATCATGAGCAGTACTTC.

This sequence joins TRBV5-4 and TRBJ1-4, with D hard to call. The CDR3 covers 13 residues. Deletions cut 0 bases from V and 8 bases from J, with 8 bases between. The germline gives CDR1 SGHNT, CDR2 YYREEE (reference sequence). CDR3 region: CASSLDRAEKLFF. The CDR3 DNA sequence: TGTGCCAGCAGCTTGGACAGAGCGGAAAAACTGTTTTTT.

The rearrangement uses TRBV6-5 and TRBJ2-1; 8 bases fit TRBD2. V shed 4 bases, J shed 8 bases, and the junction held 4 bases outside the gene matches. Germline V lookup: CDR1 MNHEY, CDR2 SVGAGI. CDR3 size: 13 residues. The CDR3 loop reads CASSLAGRYEQFF. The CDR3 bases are TGTGCCAGCAGTTTAGCGGGAAGGTATGAGCAGTTCTTC.

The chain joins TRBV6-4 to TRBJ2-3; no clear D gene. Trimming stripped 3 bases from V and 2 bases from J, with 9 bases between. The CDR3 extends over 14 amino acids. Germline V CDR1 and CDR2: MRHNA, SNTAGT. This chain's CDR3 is CASSETWNTDTQYF. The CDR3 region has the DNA TGTGCCAGCAGTGAAACCTGGAACACAGATACGCAGTATTTT.

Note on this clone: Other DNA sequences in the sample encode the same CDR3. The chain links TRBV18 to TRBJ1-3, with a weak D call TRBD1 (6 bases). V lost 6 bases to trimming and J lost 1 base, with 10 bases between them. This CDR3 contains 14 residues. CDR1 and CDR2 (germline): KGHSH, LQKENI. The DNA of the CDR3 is TGTGCCAGCTCGCAACAGGGATCTGGAAACACCATATATTTT. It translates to CASSQQGSGNTIYF.

CDR3 residues: CASREQGAGGGQFF. The CDR3 DNA follows: TGTGCCAGCAGGGAACAGGGGGCAGGGGGTGGACAGTTCTTC. The chain combines TRBV2 with TRBJ2-1; 9 nucleotides match TRBD1. Trimming removed 6 bases from V and 13 bases from J; junction bases left unmatched: 13. Germline CDR1 is SNHLY and CDR2 is FYNNEI. This CDR3 spans 14 amino acids.

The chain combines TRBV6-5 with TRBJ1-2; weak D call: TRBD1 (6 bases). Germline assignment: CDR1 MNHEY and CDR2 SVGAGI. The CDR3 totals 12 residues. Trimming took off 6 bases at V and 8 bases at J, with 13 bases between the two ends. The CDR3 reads CASSPTGWGYTF. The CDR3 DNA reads TGTGCCAGCAGCCCGACAGGTTGGGGCTACACCTTC.

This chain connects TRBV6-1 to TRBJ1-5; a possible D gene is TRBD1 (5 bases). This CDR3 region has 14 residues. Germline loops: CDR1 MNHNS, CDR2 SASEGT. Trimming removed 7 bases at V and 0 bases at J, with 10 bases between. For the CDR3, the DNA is TGTGCCAGCACAGGGACGGTTAGCAATCAGCCCCAGCATTTT. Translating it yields CASTGTVSNQPQHF.

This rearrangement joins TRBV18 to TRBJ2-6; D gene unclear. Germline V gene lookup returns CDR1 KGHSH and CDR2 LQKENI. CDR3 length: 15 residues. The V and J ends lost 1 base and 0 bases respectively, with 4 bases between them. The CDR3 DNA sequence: TGTGCCAGCTCACCACGGAGCTCTGGGGCCAACGTCCTGACTTTC. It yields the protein CASSPRSSGANVLTF.

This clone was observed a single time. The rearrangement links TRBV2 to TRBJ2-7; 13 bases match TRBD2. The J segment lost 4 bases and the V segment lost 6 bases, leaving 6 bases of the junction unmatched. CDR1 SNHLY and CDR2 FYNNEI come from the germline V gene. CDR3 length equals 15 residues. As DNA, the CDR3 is TGTGCCAGCAGCAGGACTAGCGGGAGCCAATACGAGCAGTACTTC. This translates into CASSRTSGSQYEQYF.

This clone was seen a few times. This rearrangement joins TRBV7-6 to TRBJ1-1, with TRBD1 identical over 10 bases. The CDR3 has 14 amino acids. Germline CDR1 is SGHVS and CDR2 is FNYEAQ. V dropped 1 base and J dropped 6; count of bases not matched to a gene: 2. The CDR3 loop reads CASSLGTGGAEAFF. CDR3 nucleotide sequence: TGTGCCAGCAGCTTAGGGACAGGGGGGGCTGAAGCTTTCTTT.

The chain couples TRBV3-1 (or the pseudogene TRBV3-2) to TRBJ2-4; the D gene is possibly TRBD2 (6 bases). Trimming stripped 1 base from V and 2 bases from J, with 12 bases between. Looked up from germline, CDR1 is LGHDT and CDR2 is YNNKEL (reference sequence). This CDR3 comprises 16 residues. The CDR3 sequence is CASSQGSGLTKNIQYF. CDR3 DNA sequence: TGTGCCAGCAGCCAAGGGAGCGGGCTGACCAAAAACATTCAGTACTTC.

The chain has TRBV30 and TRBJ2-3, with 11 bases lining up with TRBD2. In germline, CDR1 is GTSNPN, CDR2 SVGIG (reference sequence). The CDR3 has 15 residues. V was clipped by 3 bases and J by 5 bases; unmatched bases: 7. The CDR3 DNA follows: TGTGCCTGGAGAACACCTAGCGGGAGGTTAGATACGCAGTATTTT. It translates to CAWRTPSGRLDTQYF. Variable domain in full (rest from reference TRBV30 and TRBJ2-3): SQTIHQWPATLVQPVGSPLSLECTVEGTSNPNLYWYRQAAGRGLQLLFYSVGIGQISSEVPQNLSASRPQDRQFILSSKKLLLSDSGFYLCAWRTPSGRLDTQYFGPGTRLTVL.

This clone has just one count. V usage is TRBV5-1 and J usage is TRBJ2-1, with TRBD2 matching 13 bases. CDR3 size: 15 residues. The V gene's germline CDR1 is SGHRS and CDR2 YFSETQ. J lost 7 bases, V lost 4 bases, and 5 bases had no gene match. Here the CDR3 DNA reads TGCGCCAGCAGCCAGGGACTAGCGGGAAGGAATGAGCAGTTCTTC. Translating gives CASSQGLAGRNEQFF.

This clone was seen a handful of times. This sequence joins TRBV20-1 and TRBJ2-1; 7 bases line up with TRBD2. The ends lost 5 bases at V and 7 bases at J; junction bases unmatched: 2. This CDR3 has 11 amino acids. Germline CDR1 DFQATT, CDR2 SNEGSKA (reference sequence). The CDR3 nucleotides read TGCAGTGCTCTTAGCGGGAATGAGCAGTTCTTC. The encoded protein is CSALSGNEQFF.